The sequence of this T cell receptor (beta chain) was determined in a study of cytomegalovirus exposure and HLA in healthy donors. About the research overall: The Caucasian-associated ancestry cluster contained 81% of the approximately 400 genotyped donors.

Primers for the PCR totalled 60 Vbeta and 13 Jbeta. This table comes from immunoSEQ multiplex PCR, and its TCRdb copy is limited to in-frame clones, with some not included. The sample lists about 170,000 clones; roughly 80% were seen once. The TCR originated in a male donor in good health and CMV-seronegative. Sample: PBMCs.

In DNA, the CDR3 is TGTGCCAGCATCGCAGGGGCTGGGACCCAGTACTTC. It encodes CASIAGAGTQYF. The J gene is TRBJ2-5, the V gene TRBV2; TRBD1 might be the D (6 bases). V was cut by 7 bases and J by 7 bases, with 13 bases left in between. CDR3 length equals 12 residues. In germline, CDR1 is SNHLY, CDR2 FYNNEI.